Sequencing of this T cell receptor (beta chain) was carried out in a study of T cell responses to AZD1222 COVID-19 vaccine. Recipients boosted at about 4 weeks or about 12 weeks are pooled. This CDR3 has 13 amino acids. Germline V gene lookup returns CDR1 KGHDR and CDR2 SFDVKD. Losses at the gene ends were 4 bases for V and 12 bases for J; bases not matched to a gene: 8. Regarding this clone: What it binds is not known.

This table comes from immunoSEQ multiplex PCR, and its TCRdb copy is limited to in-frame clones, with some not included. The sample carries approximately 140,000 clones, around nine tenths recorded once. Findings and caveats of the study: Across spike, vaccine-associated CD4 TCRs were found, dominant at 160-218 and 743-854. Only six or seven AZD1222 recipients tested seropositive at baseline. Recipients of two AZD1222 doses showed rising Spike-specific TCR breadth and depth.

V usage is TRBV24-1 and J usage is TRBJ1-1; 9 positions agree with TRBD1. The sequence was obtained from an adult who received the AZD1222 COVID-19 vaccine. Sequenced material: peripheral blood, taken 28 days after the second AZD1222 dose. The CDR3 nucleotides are TGTGCCACCAGTGAGGAGACAGGGGGACGGCCTTTCTTT. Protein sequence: CATSEETGGRPFF.